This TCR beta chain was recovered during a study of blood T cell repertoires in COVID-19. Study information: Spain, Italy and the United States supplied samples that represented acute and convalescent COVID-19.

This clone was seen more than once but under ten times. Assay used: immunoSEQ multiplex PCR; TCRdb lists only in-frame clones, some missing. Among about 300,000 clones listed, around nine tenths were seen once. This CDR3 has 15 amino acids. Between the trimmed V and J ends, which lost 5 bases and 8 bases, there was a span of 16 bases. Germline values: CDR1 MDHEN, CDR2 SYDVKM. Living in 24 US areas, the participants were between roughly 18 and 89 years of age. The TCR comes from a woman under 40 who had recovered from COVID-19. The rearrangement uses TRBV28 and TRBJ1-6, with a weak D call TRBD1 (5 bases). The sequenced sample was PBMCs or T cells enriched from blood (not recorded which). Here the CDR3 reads CASSPRMGGDSPLHF. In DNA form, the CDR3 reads TGTGCCAGCAGTCCGCGAATGGGGGGGGATTCACCCCTCCACTTT.